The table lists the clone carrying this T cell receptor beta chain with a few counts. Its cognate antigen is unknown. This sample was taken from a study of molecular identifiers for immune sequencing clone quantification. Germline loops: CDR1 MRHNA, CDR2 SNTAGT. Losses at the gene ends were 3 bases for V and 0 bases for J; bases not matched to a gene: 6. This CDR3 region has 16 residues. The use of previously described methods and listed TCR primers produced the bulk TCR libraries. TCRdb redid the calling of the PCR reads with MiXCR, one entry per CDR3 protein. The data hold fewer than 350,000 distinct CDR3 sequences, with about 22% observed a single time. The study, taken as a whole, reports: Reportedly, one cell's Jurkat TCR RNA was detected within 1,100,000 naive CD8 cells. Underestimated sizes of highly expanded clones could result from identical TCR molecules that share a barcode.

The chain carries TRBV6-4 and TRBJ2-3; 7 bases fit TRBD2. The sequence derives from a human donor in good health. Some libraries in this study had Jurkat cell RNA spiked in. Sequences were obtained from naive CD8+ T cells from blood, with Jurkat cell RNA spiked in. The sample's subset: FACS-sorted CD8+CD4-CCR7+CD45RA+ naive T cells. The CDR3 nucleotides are TGTGCCAGCAGTGATCGAGCGGGATCTAGCACAGATACGCAGTATTTT. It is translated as CASSDRAGSSTDTQYF.